The rows below give T cell receptor beta chains drawn from one sample of a study of blood T cells in healthy people across ages. TCRdb re-called the 5' RACE reads with MiXCR, one entry per CDR3 protein. This sample carries under 1,100,000 distinct CDR3 sequences, less than 25% of them seen once, and the ten largest clones take approximately 0.7%. These records were also assigned to another study, of T cells of mothers and their children.

The specimen was blood. Every receptor here comes from a girl aged 2 to 10 in good health. The conserved cysteine and the conserved F or W are not part of the CDR3 here. A D gene is named only where the DNA matches it firmly.

V gene,J gene,D gene,CDR3 protein
TRBV29-1,TRBJ2-4,.,SVRPVSKNIQY
TRBV7-2,TRBJ2-2,.,ASSSRGLNTGELF
TRBV4-1,TRBJ2-1,.,ASSQVLVQGRDEQF
TRBV28,TRBJ2-4,.,ASSYEQGNIQY
TRBV4-2,TRBJ2-2,.,ASSQDTALGELF
TRBV29-1,TRBJ2-7,.,SVGMSSSYEQY
TRBV12-3/TRBV12-4,TRBJ1-3,.,ASSRSGNTIY
TRBV29-1,TRBJ2-4,.,SVYLTDPRDIQY
TRBV15,TRBJ1-4,.,ATSTGPEKLF
TRBV7-2,TRBJ2-5,.,ASSPPPSGRQETQY
TRBV29-1,TRBJ1-2,.,SVDYPGYT
TRBV12-5,TRBJ1-1,.,ASGLGLNRHLTGAF
TRBV29-1,TRBJ2-1,.,SVEPATGTKYNEQF
TRBV29-1,TRBJ1-2,.,SVRSESYGYT
TRBV27,.,.,ASSLSKGAYEQY
TRBV20-1,TRBJ2-6,.,SARSAAGANVLT
TRBV5-1,TRBJ1-5,.,ASSLLGDQPQH
TRBV29-1,TRBJ2-7,.,SATSSSSSYEQY
TRBV6-2/TRBV6-3,TRBJ1-5,.,ASSYSGHLAQPQH
TRBV2,TRBJ2-6,.,ASSSRGANVLT
TRBV14,.,.,ASSQEGGFVTLGNEQF
TRBV3-1,TRBJ2-1,TRBD2,ASSPTGLAGDEQF
TRBV7-2,TRBJ2-2,.,ASSWPGAGELF
TRBV12-3/TRBV12-4,TRBJ2-3,TRBD1,ASFPDRAPDTQY
TRBV6-6,TRBJ2-3,TRBD2,ASSYASGGGSDTQY
TRBV6-1,TRBJ2-2,TRBD2,ASSDDLAGAMGAGELF
TRBV20-1,TRBJ1-5,.,SATGNSGNQPQH
TRBV20-1,TRBJ2-2,TRBD2,SARDRVAGDSGELF
TRBV5-1,TRBJ2-1,.,ASSLGSTNEYNEQF
TRBV29-1,TRBJ1-3,.,SYRPGFGNTIY
TRBV2,TRBJ2-4,TRBD1,ASSGGGDRADIQY
TRBV4-1,TRBJ2-6,.,ASSPSVSSGANVLT
TRBV15,TRBJ2-4,.,ATSRDESPQDGVKAKNIQY
TRBV5-5,TRBJ2-5,TRBD1,ASKHRGEETQY
TRBV12-3/TRBV12-4,TRBJ1-2,.,ASRREGHGYT
TRBV29-1,TRBJ2-7,TRBD1,SVEDPGTELYEQY
TRBV20-1,TRBJ2-1,TRBD2,SARELAGYSYNEQF
TRBV29-1,TRBJ1-2,.,SVEVRNYGYT
TRBV12-3/TRBV12-4,.,.,ASRQGERLNEQY
TRBV6-5,TRBJ2-5,TRBD1,ASLATGGRKTQY
TRBV27,TRBJ1-2,.,ASSLSRGDPPYGYT
TRBV28,.,.,ASRPLGAGETYEQY